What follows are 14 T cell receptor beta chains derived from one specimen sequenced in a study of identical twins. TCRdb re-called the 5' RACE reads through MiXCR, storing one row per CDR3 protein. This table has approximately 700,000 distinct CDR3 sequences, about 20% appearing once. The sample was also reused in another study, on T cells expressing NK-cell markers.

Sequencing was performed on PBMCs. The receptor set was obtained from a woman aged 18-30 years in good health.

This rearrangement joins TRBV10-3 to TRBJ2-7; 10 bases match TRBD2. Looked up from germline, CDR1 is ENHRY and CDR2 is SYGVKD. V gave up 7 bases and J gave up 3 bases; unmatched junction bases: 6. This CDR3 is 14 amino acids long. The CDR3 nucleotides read TGTGCCATCAAGGCGGCTAGCGGGAGCTACGAGCAGTACTTC. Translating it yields CAIKAASGSYEQYF.

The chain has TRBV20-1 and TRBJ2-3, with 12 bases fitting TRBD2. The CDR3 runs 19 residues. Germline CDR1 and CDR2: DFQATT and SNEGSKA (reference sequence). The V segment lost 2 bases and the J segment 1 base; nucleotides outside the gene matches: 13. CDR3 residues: CSARPLAGGLGSRTDTQYF. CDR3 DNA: TGCAGTGCTAGACCACTAGCGGGAGGACTCGGGAGTCGCACAGATACGCAGTATTTT.

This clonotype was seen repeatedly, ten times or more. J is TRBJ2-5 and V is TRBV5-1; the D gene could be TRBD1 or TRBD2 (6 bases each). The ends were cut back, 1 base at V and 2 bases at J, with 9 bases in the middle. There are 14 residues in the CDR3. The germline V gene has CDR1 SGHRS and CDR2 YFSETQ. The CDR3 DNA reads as TGCGCCAGCAGCTTGAAAGGGGGGCAAGAGACCCAGTACTTC. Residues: CASSLKGGQETQYF.

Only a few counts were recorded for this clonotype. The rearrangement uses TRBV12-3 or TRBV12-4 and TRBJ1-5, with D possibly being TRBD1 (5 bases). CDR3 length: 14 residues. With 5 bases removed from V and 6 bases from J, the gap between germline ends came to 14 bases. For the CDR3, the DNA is TGTGCCAGCAGTGCAGGCAGGGACCTTCAGCCCCAGCATTTT. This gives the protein CASSAGRDLQPQHF.

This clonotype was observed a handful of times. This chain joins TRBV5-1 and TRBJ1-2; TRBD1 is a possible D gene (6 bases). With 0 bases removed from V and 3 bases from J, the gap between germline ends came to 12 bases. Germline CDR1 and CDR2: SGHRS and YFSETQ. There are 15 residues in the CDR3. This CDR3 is CASSLAAGVDYGYTF. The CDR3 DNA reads TGCGCCAGCAGCTTGGCGGCAGGGGTGGACTATGGCTACACCTTC.

The CDR3 here is CSAHTSGGASGQFF. The CDR3 bases are TGCAGTGCTCATACTAGCGGGGGGGCATCTGGGCAGTTCTTC. The V and J genes are TRBV20-1 and TRBJ2-1; 13 bases line up with TRBD2. J was trimmed by 12 bases and V by 5 bases; bases with no gene match: 10. CDR3 length: 14 amino acids. Germline V gene lookup returns CDR1 DFQATT and CDR2 SNEGSKA (reference sequence).

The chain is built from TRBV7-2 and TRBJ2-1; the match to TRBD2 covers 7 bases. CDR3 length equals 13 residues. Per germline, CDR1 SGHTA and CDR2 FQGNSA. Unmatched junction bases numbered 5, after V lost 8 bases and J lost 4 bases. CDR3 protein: CASGYSGYNEQFF. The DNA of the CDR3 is TGTGCCAGCGGTTATAGCGGGTACAATGAGCAGTTCTTC.

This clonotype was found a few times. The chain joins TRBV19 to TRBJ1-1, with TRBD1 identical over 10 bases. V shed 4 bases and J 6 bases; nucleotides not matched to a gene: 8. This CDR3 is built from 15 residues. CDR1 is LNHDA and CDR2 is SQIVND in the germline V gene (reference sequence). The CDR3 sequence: CASSTRQGAGAEAFF. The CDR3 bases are TGTGCCAGTAGTACGCGACAGGGGGCCGGCGCTGAAGCTTTCTTT.

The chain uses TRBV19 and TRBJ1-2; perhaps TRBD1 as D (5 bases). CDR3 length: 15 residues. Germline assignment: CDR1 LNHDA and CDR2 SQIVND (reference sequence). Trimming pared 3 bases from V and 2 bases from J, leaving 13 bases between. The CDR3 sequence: CASSILGEGNYGYTF. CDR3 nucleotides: TGTGCCAGTAGTATTCTAGGGGAGGGGAACTATGGCTACACCTTC.

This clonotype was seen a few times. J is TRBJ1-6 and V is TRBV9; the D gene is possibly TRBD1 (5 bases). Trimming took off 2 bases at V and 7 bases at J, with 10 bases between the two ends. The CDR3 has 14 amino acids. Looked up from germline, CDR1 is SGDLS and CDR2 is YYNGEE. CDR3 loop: CASSVDWGNSPLHF. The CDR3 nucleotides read TGTGCCAGCAGCGTTGATTGGGGGAATTCACCCCTCCACTTT.

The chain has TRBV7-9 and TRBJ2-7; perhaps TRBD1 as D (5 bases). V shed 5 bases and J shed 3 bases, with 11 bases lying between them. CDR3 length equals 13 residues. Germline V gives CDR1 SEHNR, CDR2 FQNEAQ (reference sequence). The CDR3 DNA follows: TGTGCCAGCAGCGCCACAGGCGACTACGAGCAGTACTTC. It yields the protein CASSATGDYEQYF. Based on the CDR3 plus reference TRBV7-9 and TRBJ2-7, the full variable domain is DTGVSQNPRHKITKRGQNVTFRCDPISEHNRLYWYRQTLGQGPEFLTYFQNEAQLEKSRLLSDRFSAERPKGSFSTLEIQRTEQGDSAMYLCASSATGDYEQYFGPGTRLTVT.

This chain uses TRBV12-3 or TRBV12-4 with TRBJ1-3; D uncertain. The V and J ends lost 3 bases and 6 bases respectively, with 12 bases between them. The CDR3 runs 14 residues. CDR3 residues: CASSLGGVLNTIYF. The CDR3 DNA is TGTGCCAGCAGTTTGGGTGGGGTCCTAAACACCATATATTTT.

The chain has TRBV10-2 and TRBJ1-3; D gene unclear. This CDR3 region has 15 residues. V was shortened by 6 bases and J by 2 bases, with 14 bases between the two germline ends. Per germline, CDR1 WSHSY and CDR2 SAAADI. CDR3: CASRLSIEAGNTIYF. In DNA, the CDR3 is TGCGCCAGCAGATTATCGATTGAGGCTGGAAACACCATATATTTT.

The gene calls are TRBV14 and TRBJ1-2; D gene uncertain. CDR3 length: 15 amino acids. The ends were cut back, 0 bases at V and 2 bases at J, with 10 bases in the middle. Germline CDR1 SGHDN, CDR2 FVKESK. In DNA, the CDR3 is TGTGCCAGCAGCCAAGATCTGGGCAGAAACTATGGCTACACCTTC. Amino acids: CASSQDLGRNYGYTF.